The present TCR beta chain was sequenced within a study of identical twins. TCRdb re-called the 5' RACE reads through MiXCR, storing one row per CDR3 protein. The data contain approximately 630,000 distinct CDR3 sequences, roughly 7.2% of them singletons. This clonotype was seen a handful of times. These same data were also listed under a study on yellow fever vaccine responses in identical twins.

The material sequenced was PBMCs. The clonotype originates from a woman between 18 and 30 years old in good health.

Here the CDR3 reads CASSLEDLGEETQYF. CDR3 nucleotide sequence: TGTGCCAGCAGTTTGGAGGACCTCGGGGAGGAGACCCAGTACTTC. The V gene is TRBV12-3 or TRBV12-4, the J gene TRBJ2-5, with TRBD2 as a possible D gene (5 bases). The V end lost 3 bases, the J end lost 5 bases, and 16 bases lay between the germline ends. The CDR3 totals 15 residues.